These T cell receptor beta chains were read from a single sample in a study of memory CD8 T cells in hepatitis C reinfection. Some clones are missing from TCRdb's copy, which holds only in-frame ones; the method was immunoSEQ multiplex PCR. The data show some 46,000 clones, 89% seen once. Sequencing was done on a sample of naive CD8+ T cells sorted from blood. The receptors derive from a man between 18 and 35 years old with hepatitis C virus infection. Each CDR3 is given with its conserved first and last residue. D genes are given only for firm matches. Clone sizes are given selectively: once, few, many, or a class where the clone is expanded.

v_call: TRBV13; cdr3_length: 14; j_call: TRBJ2-7; clone_size: .; d_call: .; cdr3_aa: CASSLAISSYEQYF; cdr3_nt: TGTGCCAGCAGCTTAGCTATTAGCTCCTACGAGCAGTACTTC
v_call: TRBV7-9; cdr3_length: 14; j_call: TRBJ2-3; clone_size: .; d_call: .; cdr3_aa: CASSSTAYTDTQYF; cdr3_nt: TGTGCCAGCAGCTCAACAGCCTACACAGATACGCAGTATTTT
v_call: TRBV6-1; cdr3_length: 16; j_call: TRBJ1-5; clone_size: .; d_call: TRBD1; cdr3_aa: CASSAQIQGLYQPQHF; cdr3_nt: TGTGCCAGCAGTGCCCAAATACAGGGGCTCTATCAGCCCCAGCATTTT
v_call: TRBV28; cdr3_length: 11; j_call: TRBJ1-2; clone_size: .; d_call: .; cdr3_aa: CASSLDSGYTF; cdr3_nt: TGTGCCAGTAGTTTAGACAGTGGCTACACCTTC
v_call: TRBV6-5; cdr3_length: 13; j_call: TRBJ1-5; clone_size: few; d_call: .; cdr3_aa: CASSINSNQPQHF; cdr3_nt: TGTGCCAGCAGCATCAATAGCAATCAGCCCCAGCATTTT
v_call: TRBV19; cdr3_length: 12; j_call: TRBJ1-2; clone_size: .; d_call: TRBD1; cdr3_aa: CASSMAGGGYTF; cdr3_nt: TGTGCCAGTAGTATGGCAGGGGGCGGCTACACCTTC
v_call: TRBV9; cdr3_length: 15; j_call: TRBJ2-1; clone_size: once; d_call: TRBD1; cdr3_aa: CASSADGQVEGEQFF; cdr3_nt: TGTGCCAGCAGCGCCGACGGACAGGTTGAGGGCGAGCAGTTCTTC
v_call: TRBV9; cdr3_length: 14; j_call: TRBJ1-3; clone_size: .; d_call: TRBD1; cdr3_aa: CASSVGTGGNTIYF; cdr3_nt: TGTGCCAGCAGCGTCGGGACAGGTGGAAACACCATATATTTT
v_call: TRBV19; cdr3_length: 17; j_call: TRBJ1-6; clone_size: .; d_call: .; cdr3_aa: CASSWGGGSVGNSPLHF; cdr3_nt: TGTGCCAGTAGTTGGGGGGGAGGCAGCGTCGGAAATTCACCCCTCCACTTT
v_call: TRBV15; cdr3_length: 13; j_call: TRBJ2-3; clone_size: .; d_call: .; cdr3_aa: CATSREGADTQYF; cdr3_nt: TGTGCCACCAGCAGAGAAGGGGCAGATACGCAGTATTTT
v_call: TRBV28; cdr3_length: 13; j_call: TRBJ1-1; clone_size: .; d_call: .; cdr3_aa: CASSPSEGTEAFF; cdr3_nt: TGTGCCAGCAGTCCATCTGAGGGCACTGAAGCTTTCTTT
v_call: TRBV4-3; cdr3_length: 17; j_call: TRBJ2-2; clone_size: .; d_call: TRBD2; cdr3_aa: CASSQDFPLADTGELFF; cdr3_nt: TGCGCCAGCAGCCAAGATTTTCCGCTAGCGGACACCGGGGAGCTGTTTTTT
v_call: TRBV5-4; cdr3_length: 15; j_call: TRBJ1-3; clone_size: .; d_call: TRBD1; cdr3_aa: CASSSGTGIGNTIYF; cdr3_nt: TGTGCCAGCAGCTCCGGGACAGGGATCGGAAACACCATATATTTT
v_call: TRBV27; cdr3_length: 13; j_call: TRBJ2-3; clone_size: few; d_call: .; cdr3_aa: CASSPPSTDTQYF; cdr3_nt: TGTGCCAGCAGTCCCCCAAGCACAGATACGCAGTATTTT
v_call: TRBV6-5; cdr3_length: 14; j_call: TRBJ1-5; clone_size: .; d_call: .; cdr3_aa: CASQPRASNQPQHF; cdr3_nt: TGTGCCAGCCAACCGAGGGCGAGCAATCAGCCCCAGCATTTT
v_call: TRBV6-4; cdr3_length: 13; j_call: TRBJ2-1; clone_size: .; d_call: .; cdr3_aa: CASGEEGALEQFF; cdr3_nt: TGTGCCAGCGGCGAGGAGGGGGCGTTAGAGCAGTTCTTC
v_call: TRBV19; cdr3_length: 14; j_call: TRBJ2-2; clone_size: .; d_call: TRBD2; cdr3_aa: CASSTGLAGGELFF; cdr3_nt: TGTGCCAGTAGTACGGGACTAGCGGGAGGGGAGCTGTTTTTT
v_call: TRBV5-4; cdr3_length: 15; j_call: TRBJ2-4; clone_size: .; d_call: TRBD1; cdr3_aa: CASSQTGVAKNIQYF; cdr3_nt: TGTGCCAGCAGCCAGACAGGGGTGGCCAAAAACATTCAGTACTTC
v_call: TRBV7-9; cdr3_length: 16; j_call: TRBJ2-2; clone_size: .; d_call: .; cdr3_aa: CASSSGTYANTGELFF; cdr3_nt: TGTGCCAGCAGCTCCGGGACTTACGCGAACACCGGGGAGCTGTTTTTT
v_call: TRBV6-1; cdr3_length: 13; j_call: TRBJ2-7; clone_size: few; d_call: .; cdr3_aa: CASPPDTAYEQYF; cdr3_nt: TGTGCCAGCCCACCTGACACCGCCTACGAGCAGTACTTC
v_call: TRBV7-9; cdr3_length: 14; j_call: TRBJ1-6; clone_size: once; d_call: TRBD1; cdr3_aa: CASSKGQGLAPLHF; cdr3_nt: TGTGCCAGCAGCAAGGGACAGGGACTGGCACCCCTCCACTTT
v_call: TRBV10-3; cdr3_length: 12; j_call: TRBJ2-1; clone_size: .; d_call: .; cdr3_aa: CAMGETGPEQFF; cdr3_nt: TGTGCCATGGGTGAGACGGGTCCCGAGCAGTTCTTC
v_call: TRBV27; cdr3_length: 17; j_call: TRBJ2-3; clone_size: .; d_call: TRBD2; cdr3_aa: CASSLSIVAGGPDTQYF; cdr3_nt: TGTGCCAGCAGTTTATCGATAGTAGCGGGGGGGCCAGATACGCAGTATTTT
v_call: TRBV2; cdr3_length: 13; j_call: TRBJ1-4; clone_size: .; d_call: .; cdr3_aa: CASSAAVNEKLFF; cdr3_nt: TGTGCCAGCAGCGCGGCGGTGAACGAAAAACTGTTTTTT
v_call: TRBV4-3; cdr3_length: 15; j_call: TRBJ1-1; clone_size: few; d_call: .; cdr3_aa: CASSQDGEGNTEAFF; cdr3_nt: TGCGCCAGCAGCCAAGATGGGGAGGGAAACACTGAAGCTTTCTTT
v_call: TRBV29-1; cdr3_length: 11; j_call: TRBJ2-7; clone_size: .; d_call: TRBD2; cdr3_aa: CSVREGYEQYF; cdr3_nt: TGCAGCGTCAGGGAGGGGTACGAGCAGTACTTC
v_call: TRBV19; cdr3_length: 14; j_call: TRBJ2-1; clone_size: .; d_call: .; cdr3_aa: CASSPGNSYNEQFF; cdr3_nt: TGTGCCAGTTCTCCGGGGAACTCCTACAATGAGCAGTTCTTC
v_call: TRBV27; cdr3_length: 16; j_call: TRBJ1-2; clone_size: .; d_call: TRBD1; cdr3_aa: CASSPSQGSGLYGYTF; cdr3_nt: TGTGCCAGCAGTCCATCACAGGGGAGCGGGCTCTATGGCTACACCTTC
v_call: TRBV7-9; cdr3_length: 16; j_call: TRBJ1-1; clone_size: few; d_call: TRBD1; cdr3_aa: CASTASGTGVNTEAFF; cdr3_nt: TGTGCCAGCACCGCTTCCGGGACAGGGGTGAACACTGAAGCTTTCTTT
v_call: TRBV2; cdr3_length: 16; j_call: TRBJ1-4; clone_size: .; d_call: .; cdr3_aa: CASSHSLAVTNEKLFF; cdr3_nt: TGTGCCAGCAGTCACTCGCTGGCGGTCACTAATGAAAAACTGTTTTTT
v_call: TRBV4-1; cdr3_length: 15; j_call: TRBJ2-7; clone_size: few; d_call: TRBD2; cdr3_aa: CASSQGGLAGDEQYF; cdr3_nt: TGCGCCAGCAGCCAAGGAGGGCTAGCGGGAGACGAGCAGTACTTC
v_call: TRBV27; cdr3_length: 18; j_call: TRBJ2-3; clone_size: .; d_call: TRBD2; cdr3_aa: CASSSAKLLAGEVDTQYF; cdr3_nt: TGTGCCAGCAGTTCCGCGAAATTACTAGCGGGAGAGGTAGATACGCAGTATTTT
v_call: TRBV4-3; cdr3_length: 14; j_call: TRBJ2-6; clone_size: .; d_call: .; cdr3_aa: CASSHHGGANVLTF; cdr3_nt: TGCGCCAGCAGCCACCACGGTGGGGCCAACGTCCTGACTTTC
v_call: TRBV28; cdr3_length: 14; j_call: TRBJ1-4; clone_size: .; d_call: TRBD1; cdr3_aa: CASSLRGPDEKLFF; cdr3_nt: TGTGCCAGCAGCCTCAGGGGGCCGGATGAAAAACTGTTTTTT
v_call: TRBV4-3; cdr3_length: 19; j_call: TRBJ1-1; clone_size: .; d_call: .; cdr3_aa: CASSQDREVGGLRDTEAFF; cdr3_nt: TGCGCCAGCAGCCAAGATAGGGAGGTGGGAGGTTTAAGGGACACTGAAGCTTTCTTT
v_call: TRBV11-3; cdr3_length: 16; j_call: TRBJ2-7; clone_size: .; d_call: TRBD1; cdr3_aa: CASSLGVGQGSYEQYF; cdr3_nt: TGTGCCAGCAGCTTAGGGGTGGGACAGGGTTCCTACGAGCAGTACTTC
v_call: TRBV7-9; cdr3_length: 18; j_call: TRBJ2-2; clone_size: .; d_call: TRBD2; cdr3_aa: CASSQTSGRAGYTGELFF; cdr3_nt: TGTGCCAGCAGTCAGACTAGCGGGAGGGCCGGTTACACCGGGGAGCTGTTTTTT
v_call: TRBV5-4; cdr3_length: 13; j_call: TRBJ1-2; clone_size: .; d_call: TRBD1; cdr3_aa: CASRSQGAYGYTF; cdr3_nt: TGTGCCAGCAGATCACAGGGGGCGTATGGCTACACCTTC
v_call: TRBV19; cdr3_length: 13; j_call: TRBJ2-7; clone_size: .; d_call: TRBD2; cdr3_aa: CASSSIAGDEQYF; cdr3_nt: TGTGCCAGTAGCTCCATAGCGGGAGATGAGCAGTACTTC
v_call: TRBV5-1; cdr3_length: 14; j_call: TRBJ1-2; clone_size: .; d_call: .; cdr3_aa: CASSFGGLDYGYTF; cdr3_nt: TGCGCCAGCAGCTTCGGGGGGCTTGATTATGGCTACACCTTC
v_call: TRBV25-1; cdr3_length: 14; j_call: TRBJ2-5; clone_size: .; d_call: TRBD2; cdr3_aa: CASSGRGGAETQYF; cdr3_nt: TGTGCCAGCAGTGGACGCGGGGGGGCAGAGACCCAGTACTTC
v_call: TRBV27; cdr3_length: 14; j_call: TRBJ2-7; clone_size: .; d_call: TRBD1; cdr3_aa: CASSLRDRVYEQYF; cdr3_nt: TGTGCCAGCAGTTTACGGGACAGGGTCTACGAGCAGTACTTC
v_call: TRBV6-1; cdr3_length: 13; j_call: TRBJ1-3; clone_size: .; d_call: .; cdr3_aa: CASSLASGNTIYF; cdr3_nt: TGTGCCAGCAGTTTAGCGTCTGGAAACACCATATATTTT
v_call: TRBV14; cdr3_length: 11; j_call: TRBJ2-5; clone_size: .; d_call: .; cdr3_aa: CASSQGLTQYF; cdr3_nt: TGTGCCAGCAGCCAAGGTTTAACCCAGTACTTC
v_call: TRBV4-1; cdr3_length: 15; j_call: TRBJ2-1; clone_size: .; d_call: TRBD2; cdr3_aa: CASSQDTSGYNEQFF; cdr3_nt: TGCGCCAGCAGCCAAGATACTAGCGGGTACAATGAGCAGTTCTTC
v_call: TRBV28; cdr3_length: 16; j_call: TRBJ2-1; clone_size: .; d_call: .; cdr3_aa: CASSLSSGPPYNEQFF; cdr3_nt: TGTGCCAGCAGTTTATCGAGCGGGCCCCCCTACAATGAGCAGTTCTTC